These 14 T cell receptor beta chains originate from one sample sequenced in a study of shared clonotypes between healthy human individuals. Only CD45RO-negative cells positively selected for CCR7 counted as naive CD8 cells, so terminally differentiated effector memory CD45RA+ cells were excluded. Sequencing was performed with immunoSEQ multiplex PCR; in TCRdb, only in-frame clones are kept and a portion is missing. The sample carries some 2 million clones, about 95% recorded once. The sample taken for sequencing was naive CD8+ T cells sorted from blood. The receptors originated from a man between 18 and 35 years old in good health.

The rearrangement joins TRBV2 to TRBJ1-1; TRBD1 aligns across 8 bases. Germline V gene data show CDR1 as SNHLY and CDR2 as FYNNEI. This CDR3 is 16 amino acids long. J gave up 3 bases and V 3 bases, and 9 bases lay outside the gene matches. As DNA, the CDR3 is TGTGCCAGCAGTGAGACCCCGGACAGGGTGGACACTGAAGCTTTCTTT. Translated: CASSETPDRVDTEAFF.

The J gene is TRBJ2-1, the V gene TRBV7-9; 10 bases are shared with TRBD2. This CDR3 has 15 residues. The germline V gene has CDR1 SEHNR and CDR2 FQNEAQ (reference sequence). V lost 8 bases to trimming and J lost 3 bases; unmatched junction nucleotides: 7. Written as DNA, the CDR3 is TGTGCCAGCTCACGACTAGCGGGTAACTACAATGAGCAGTTCTTC. This translates into CASSRLAGNYNEQFF.

The gene calls are TRBV6-1 and TRBJ2-1; D is ambiguous. The V and J ends lost 4 bases and 9 bases respectively, with 10 bases between them. CDR3 length equals 12 residues. Per the germline V gene, CDR1 is MNHNS and CDR2 is SASEGT. The CDR3 reads CASSARISEQFF. In nucleotides, the CDR3 is TGTGCCAGCAGTGCACGAATAAGTGAGCAGTTCTTC.

A single count supports this clone. The chain employs TRBV11-2 and TRBJ2-4, with TRBD1 matching over 9 bases. The junction had 9 bases not matched to a gene; V was cut back by 6 bases and J by 0 bases. Germline loops: CDR1 SGHAT, CDR2 FQNNGV. The CDR3 is made up of 17 amino acids. The CDR3 spells CASSTGTGSLAKNIQYF. As DNA, the CDR3 is TGTGCCAGCAGTACCGGGACAGGGAGCCTAGCCAAAAACATTCAGTACTTC.

The V call is TRBV9, the J call TRBJ1-2; D is ambiguous. The CDR3 contains 15 residues. Trimming took 0 bases from V and 3 from J, leaving 12 bases between them. The germline gives CDR1 SGDLS, CDR2 YYNGEE. The CDR3 nucleotides are TGTGCCAGCAGCGTAGAACCAGCAAACTACTATGGCTACACCTTC. Translating it yields CASSVEPANYYGYTF.

The rearrangement links TRBV4-1 to TRBJ2-2; perhaps TRBD2 as D (6 bases). Between the trimmed V and J ends, which lost 11 bases and 0 bases, there was a span of 13 bases. CDR1 MGHRA and CDR2 YSYEKL come from the germline V gene. The CDR3 consists of 14 residues. The CDR3 nucleotides read TGCGCCGGCAAAAGCGGGCCGAACACCGGGGAGCTGTTTTTT. It translates to CAGKSGPNTGELFF.

The CDR3 DNA reads as TGTGCCAGCTCATCCACCGGGACAGCCTACGAGCAGTACTTC. Translating it yields CASSSTGTAYEQYF. V usage is TRBV18 and J usage is TRBJ2-7, with TRBD1 matching over 7 bases. V lost 5 bases and J lost 2; bases outside the gene matches: 6. This CDR3 spans 14 amino acids. The germline CDR1 and CDR2 sequences are KGHSH and LQKENI.

The chain carries TRBV5-6 and TRBJ1-1; D gene ambiguous. The germline CDR1 and CDR2 sequences are SGHDT and YYEEEE. The CDR3 totals 14 residues. With 1 base removed from V and 7 bases from J, the gap between germline ends came to 14 bases. The CDR3 reads CASSLLQSPDEAFF. CDR3 bases: TGTGCCAGCAGCTTGCTACAGTCACCTGATGAAGCTTTCTTT.

This sequence joins TRBV10-1 and TRBJ2-1; a weak D match, TRBD2 (6 bases). Trimming removed 3 bases from V and 8 bases from J, with 20 bases in between. CDR3 size: 16 residues. In germline, CDR1 is WNHNN, CDR2 SYGVQD (reference sequence). In DNA form, the CDR3 reads TGCGCCAGCAGTGATCTACTAGAGTCCGGGAGCGATGAGCAGTTCTTC. Amino acid sequence: CASSDLLESGSDEQFF.

V is TRBV2 and J is TRBJ2-1, with D tentatively TRBD1 (7 bases). CDR3 size: 14 residues. Trimming pared 3 bases from V and 8 bases from J, leaving 14 bases between. Germline lookup yields CDR1 SNHLY and CDR2 FYNNEI. The CDR3 bases are TGTGCCAGCAGTGACTACAGGGGAGGCTATGAGCAGTTCTTC. Translation gives CASSDYRGGYEQFF.

The chain couples TRBV7-9 to TRBJ2-3, with 13 bases matching TRBD2. The CDR3 is 15 residues long. Germline CDR1 and CDR2: SEHNR and FQNEAQ (reference sequence). Losses at the gene ends were 5 bases for V and 5 bases for J; bases not matched to a gene: 4. Here the CDR3 reads CASSLGTSGKDTQYF. In DNA form, the CDR3 reads TGTGCCAGCAGCCTCGGGACTAGCGGGAAAGATACGCAGTATTTT. Together with reference TRBV7-9 and TRBJ2-3, the CDR3 gives the full variable domain: DTGVSQNPRHKITKRGQNVTFRCDPISEHNRLYWYRQTLGQGPEFLTYFQNEAQLEKSRLLSDRFSAERPKGSFSTLEIQRTEQGDSAMYLCASSLGTSGKDTQYFGPGTRLTVL.

The chain couples TRBV29-1 to TRBJ2-5; no definite D call. V was trimmed by 0 bases and J by 1 base, leaving 18 bases between them. From germline, CDR1 is SQVTM and CDR2 ANQGSEA. This CDR3 contains 17 residues. This CDR3 is CSVEDPFGDMTQETQYF. In DNA form, the CDR3 reads TGCAGCGTTGAAGATCCTTTCGGAGACATGACCCAAGAGACCCAGTACTTC. Combining the CDR3 with reference TRBV29-1 and TRBJ2-5 gives the whole variable domain SAVISQKPSRDICQRGTSLTIQCQVDSQVTMMFWYRQQPGQSLTLIATANQGSEATYESGFVIDKFPISRPNLTFSTLTVSNMSPEDSSIYLCSVEDPFGDMTQETQYFGPGTRLLVL.

The rearrangement uses TRBV5-5 and TRBJ1-2, with D possibly matching TRBD1 (6 bases). V was cut by 2 bases and J by 2 bases, with 7 bases left in between. Germline V CDR1 and CDR2: SGHKS, YYEKEE (reference sequence). This CDR3 has 13 amino acids. The DNA of the CDR3 is TGTGCCAGCAGCTTAGGACAGAACTATGGCTACACCTTC. Encoded protein: CASSLGQNYGYTF.

This chain links TRBV2 with TRBJ2-7; 8 bases match TRBD1. V trimming: 7 bases; J trimming: 5 bases; junction bases outside the gene matches: 7. Per germline, CDR1 SNHLY and CDR2 FYNNEI. CDR3 length equals 13 residues. The CDR3 reads CASTGQGWDEQYF. The CDR3 region has the DNA TGTGCCAGCACCGGACAGGGTTGGGACGAGCAGTACTTC.